These 3 T cell receptor beta chains share one sample of origin, sequenced in a study of blood T cell repertoires in COVID-19. Repertoires were generated with immunoSEQ multiplex PCR, while TCRdb's copy carries only in-frame clones and drops some. This sample yields hundreds of thousands of clones, of which 82% are seen a single time; 4% to 5% belongs to the top ten. Sequencing was done on a sample of peripheral blood. The receptors come from a woman in her sixties or seventies with acute or convalescent COVID-19.

This clone has only a few counts. The chain is built from TRBV18 and TRBJ1-4; TRBD1 aligns across 9 bases. V lost 2 bases, J lost 11 bases, and 12 bases stayed unmatched. The CDR3 totals 16 residues. Per germline, CDR1 KGHSH and CDR2 LQKENI. This chain's CDR3 is CASSPDSQGAGGKLFF. The CDR3, as DNA: TGTGCCAGCTCACCAGACTCACAGGGGGCTGGGGGGAAACTGTTTTTT. Complete variable domain (other parts from reference TRBV18 and TRBJ1-4): NAGVMQNPRHLVRRRGQEARLRCSPMKGHSHVYWYRQLPEEGLKFMVYLQKENIIDESGMPKERFSAEFPKEGPSILRIQQVVRGDSAAYFCASSPDSQGAGGKLFFGSGTQLSVL.

The chain couples TRBV30 to TRBJ1-5; the D is unclear. From germline, CDR1 is GTSNPN and CDR2 SVGIG (reference sequence). This CDR3 has 17 amino acids. Between the trimmed V and J ends, which lost 3 bases and 0 bases, there was a span of 18 bases. CDR3 loop: CAWRGDGQNYSNQPQHF. As DNA, the CDR3 is TGTGCCTGGAGGGGAGACGGGCAGAACTATAGCAATCAGCCCCAGCATTTT. The full variable domain, with the rest looked up from reference TRBV30 and TRBJ1-5, is SQTIHQWPATLVQPVGSPLSLECTVEGTSNPNLYWYRQAAGRGLQLLFYSVGIGQISSEVPQNLSASRPQDRQFILSSKKLLLSDSGFYLCAWRGDGQNYSNQPQHFGDGTRLSIL.

This clone was observed once. The V gene is TRBV6-5, the J gene TRBJ1-4; 7 positions agree with TRBD1. J was trimmed by 4 bases and V by 0 bases; bases with no gene match: 2. The germline gives CDR1 MNHEY, CDR2 SVGAGI. This CDR3 has 15 amino acids. The CDR3 nucleotides read TGTGCCAGCAGTTACTCGACAGGGTATAATGAAAAACTGTTTTTT. This sequence encodes CASSYSTGYNEKLFF.